Following are 16 T cell receptor beta chains from one sample sequenced in a study of T cells in Graves' hyperthyroidism and ophthalmopathy (dated by TCRdb to between 2018 and 2020). Library preparation employed multiplex PCR. This sample was sequenced with an Illumina HiSeq 2000. The TCR beta CDR3 regions were amplified from RNA transcripts. The TCR CDR3 was subjected to a first round of RT-PCR using the HTBI primer set and the Qiagen OneStep RT-PCR kit. Clones were called with MiXCR by TCRdb after fastp trimmed the public reads at Q25, and only in-frame beta chains were retained. Every distinct CDR3 protein forms one entry, paired with its most common genes and DNA. This sample gives 400,000 or so distinct CDR3 sequences in total; roughly an eighth of them show up just once. The top ten clones comprise 25% to 30% of the sample. The sequenced material came from blood. These receptors originate from a man aged 50-60 years with Graves' ophthalmopathy.

This clonotype was counted many times. The gene calls are TRBV19 and TRBJ1-2; 10 bases align to TRBD1. Germline V gene sequence: CDR1 LNHDA, CDR2 SQIVND (reference sequence). The CDR3 covers 13 residues. V was clipped by 9 bases and J by 7 bases; unmatched bases: 8. CDR3 nucleotide sequence: TGTGCCAGCAGAACGACAGGGGGCGGTGGCTACACCTTC. Protein: CASRTTGGGGYTF.

Only a few counts were recorded for this clonotype. V and J are TRBV12-3 or TRBV12-4 and TRBJ2-3, with 12 bases matching TRBD2. This CDR3 is built from 18 residues. V was pared by 5 bases and J by 6 bases, with 15 bases of the junction left unmatched. CDR3 residues: CASSPSITRLAGADTQYF. CDR3 nucleotides: TGTGCCAGCAGTCCCTCGATAACCCGACTAGCGGGAGCTGATACGCAGTATTTT.

Many counts were recorded for this clonotype. The chain joins TRBV9 to TRBJ2-3; D is possibly TRBD2 (6 bases). V was cut by 2 bases and J by 2 bases, with 9 bases left in between. The germline gives CDR1 SGDLS, CDR2 YYNGEE. This CDR3 is built from 14 residues. CDR3: CASSVGGSTDTQYF. The DNA of the CDR3 is TGTGCCAGCAGCGTCGGAGGGTCCACAGATACGCAGTATTTT. Supplemented by reference TRBV9 and TRBJ2-3, the full variable domain reads DSGVTQTPKHLITATGQRVTLRCSPRSGDLSVYWYQQSLDQGLQFLIQYYNGEERAKGNILERFSAQQFPDLHSELNLSSLELGDSALYFCASSVGGSTDTQYFGPGTRLTVL.

The chain combines TRBV29-1 with TRBJ2-2; D may be TRBD2 (5 bases). Per germline, CDR1 SQVTM and CDR2 ANQGSEA. V lost 6 bases, J lost 0 bases, and 14 bases lay in between. The CDR3 spans 15 residues. CDR3 bases: TGCAGCGTACAGATCGGAGGACCGAACACCGGGGAGCTGTTTTTT. Protein: CSVQIGGPNTGELFF.

In its sample, this clonotype was seen many times. The chain is built from TRBV5-5 and TRBJ2-1; a weak D match, TRBD2 (6 bases). Germline-derived CDR1 and CDR2 are SGHKS and YYEKEE (reference sequence). The V end lost 7 bases, the J end lost 9 bases, and 17 bases lay between the germline ends. The CDR3 runs to 13 residues. The CDR3 coding sequence is TGTGCCAGCCACTCAGTGGGGGGTAGTGAGCAGTTCTTC. Translation gives CASHSVGGSEQFF.

This clonotype occurred many times. CDR3 nucleotides: TGTGCCAGCAGTTTACGGGACGGGAGGTCAAGACAAGAGACCCAGTACTTC. This codes for CASSLRDGRSRQETQYF. The V and J genes are TRBV12-3 or TRBV12-4 and TRBJ2-5, with 7 bases aligning to TRBD2. This CDR3 contains 17 residues. Losses at the gene ends were 2 bases for V and 2 bases for J; bases not matched to a gene: 11.

This clonotype came up a few times. The V and J genes are TRBV20-1 and TRBJ1-2, with D hard to call. The V gene lost 6 bases and the J gene lost 7 bases, with 15 bases spanning the gap. The CDR3 totals 12 residues. Germline V gives CDR1 DFQATT, CDR2 SNEGSKA (reference sequence). The CDR3 nucleotides are TGCAGTGCCAGACATGATGGTGGTGGCTACACCTTC. Protein sequence: CSARHDGGGYTF.

In its sample, this clonotype was seen a few times. V gene TRBV19 combines with J gene TRBJ2-7; D may be TRBD1 (6 bases). The V end lost 6 bases, the J end lost 0 bases, and 15 bases lay between the germline ends. In germline, CDR1 is LNHDA, CDR2 SQIVND (reference sequence). The CDR3 is 15 amino acids. For the CDR3, the DNA is TGTGCCAGTAGCCCCCAGGGGCCACTCTCCTACGAGCAGTACTTC. Translation gives CASSPQGPLSYEQYF.

This clonotype turned up a few times. CDR3 amino acids: CASSISRDLTGELFF. In DNA form, the CDR3 reads TGTGCCAGTAGTATATCCAGGGACCTCACCGGGGAGCTGTTTTTT. This chain links TRBV19 with TRBJ2-2; D possibly matches TRBD1 or TRBD2 (5 bases each). Per germline, CDR1 LNHDA and CDR2 SQIVND (reference sequence). Trimming cost V 2 bases and J 4 bases, with 11 bases left between them. The CDR3 has 15 amino acids.

V usage is TRBV19 and J usage is TRBJ1-2; unclear D gene. The CDR3 runs 13 residues. From germline, CDR1 is LNHDA and CDR2 SQIVND (reference sequence). Trimming removed 3 bases from V and 3 bases from J, with 8 bases in between. CDR3 coding DNA: TGTGCCAGTAGTATCTATGTGGACTATGGCTACACCTTC. Encoded protein: CASSIYVDYGYTF.

This clonotype showed up many times. This rearrangement joins TRBV29-1 to TRBJ1-3; a weak D match, TRBD1 (6 bases). This CDR3 has 11 amino acids. The V end was cut by 6 bases, the J end by 7 bases, with 10 bases between. Germline assignment: CDR1 SQVTM and CDR2 ANQGSEA. The CDR3 DNA reads TGCAGCGTCACGACAGGCAACACCATATATTTT. Protein sequence: CSVTTGNTIYF.

The J gene is TRBJ1-2, the V gene TRBV20-1; no reliable D call. V dropped 7 bases and J dropped 4 bases, with 13 bases sitting between them. The CDR3 covers 12 residues. Germline V gives CDR1 DFQATT, CDR2 SNEGSKA (reference sequence). CDR3 sequence: CSGHTEIYGYTF. CDR3 sequence (DNA): TGCAGTGGCCACACAGAGATCTATGGCTACACCTTC.

This clonotype appeared many times. This chain links TRBV7-8 with TRBJ2-5; D gene ambiguous. This CDR3 has 15 amino acids. Trimming left V 1 base short and J 4 bases short, with 13 bases between. Germline values: CDR1 SGHVS, CDR2 FQNEAQ. Here the CDR3 DNA reads TGTGCCAGCAGCTTAGGGGGAAGCTATGGAGAGACCCAGTACTTC. This codes for CASSLGGSYGETQYF.

This clonotype occurred a few times. The chain combines TRBV20-1 with TRBJ2-7; 8 nucleotides match TRBD2. Germline CDR1 is DFQATT and CDR2 is SNEGSKA (reference sequence). This CDR3 spans 13 amino acids. V was pared by 6 bases and J by 3 bases, with 7 bases of the junction left unmatched. The chain's CDR3 is CSASSGTSYEQYF. For the CDR3, the DNA is TGCAGTGCCAGCTCCGGGACTAGCTACGAGCAGTACTTC.

As for this clonotype: A much larger clone differs by one base, so this may be a read error. The rearrangement uses TRBV27 and TRBJ2-1; maybe TRBD1 (5 bases). Germline values: CDR1 MNHEY, CDR2 SMNVEV (reference sequence). The CDR3 consists of 12 residues. In nucleotides, the CDR3 is TGTGCCAGCAGTTTTAGGGGTCGTGAGCAGTCCTTC. Residues: CASSFRGREQSF.

This clonotype occurred once. The CDR3 region has the DNA TGCAGTGCTAGCATAGCGGGAGGTTCCTACGAGCAGTACTTC. Translating gives CSASIAGGSYEQYF. The chain is built from TRBV20-1 and TRBJ2-7, with 10 bases fitting TRBD2. V lost 3 bases to trimming and J lost 1 base; unmatched junction nucleotides: 3. Germline loops: CDR1 DFQATT, CDR2 SNEGSKA (reference sequence). The CDR3 covers 14 residues.